Given below is one TCR beta chain in context. Its cognate antigen is unknown. These data are taken from a study of beta chain features in type 1 diabetes. All of the sorted populations showed purity greater than 95%. General observations from the study: A moderate, significant TCRB CDR3 shortening appeared in type 1 diabetes across four CD4+ subsets. Relative to healthy donors, patients appeared to have naive, central memory and Treg TCRB repertoires that were more similar.

Since all of the isolated RNA was reverse transcribed, expressed TCRB transcripts were what got sequenced. Assay used: immunoSEQ multiplex PCR; TCRdb lists only in-frame clones, some missing. The sample lists around 160,000 clones, more than 60% occurring once. Germline V gene sequence: CDR1 MNHEY, CDR2 SMNVEV (reference sequence). After removal of 2 bases from V and 2 bases from J, the junction contained 2 bases not matched to a gene. The CDR3 runs 15 residues. Material for sequencing was naive CD4+ T cells from blood. This receptor was identified in a man aged 25 to 45 with type 1 diabetes. This chain connects TRBV27 to TRBJ2-1, with 8 bases fitting TRBD1. CDR3 residues: CASSLRQGTYNEQFF. The CDR3 DNA reads TGTGCCAGCAGTTTAAGACAGGGGACCTACAATGAGCAGTTCTTC.